This T cell receptor (beta chain) was recorded in a study of low-dose radiotherapy and immunotherapy resistance in tumors. Primers used for first-strand cDNA, a TRAV- and TRBV-specific set, covered both alpha and beta chains. The PCR that amplified TCRs ran for approximately 18 cycles, relying on a constant-region primer and a V-primer adapter. Researchers amplified the isolated mRNA using in vitro transcription. Each CDR3 protein is one row after TCRdb ran MiXCR on the reads. The table lists more than 15,000 distinct CDR3 sequences, roughly 70% of them singletons. The ends lost 4 bases at V and 7 bases at J; junction bases unmatched: 8. Per germline, CDR1 DFQATT and CDR2 SNEGSKA (reference sequence). CDR3 length: 14 amino acids. Donors received nivolumab, ipilimumab, aspirin, low-dose cyclophosphamide and low-dose radiotherapy. Patients deemed eligible presented with advanced solid tumors lacking tumor-infiltrating lymphocytes.

V usage is TRBV20-1 and J usage is TRBJ2-1; TRBD2 agrees at 9 bases. The TCR comes from a human donor with advanced metastatic prostate, ovarian, gallbladder or colorectal cancer (not recorded which). This table probably holds off-target reads from a library built for another chain. CDR3 nucleotide sequence: TGCAGTGCTAAGCGCGGGACTAGCTTGAATGAGCAGTTCTTC. Translation: CSAKRGTSLNEQFF.